This T cell receptor beta chain was sequenced in a study of CD8 T cells in Susac syndrome. TCR beta sequencing was performed on blood CD8+ and CD4+ T cells. The controls, all healthy donors, were matched for age and sex. With random hexamers, roughly 0.5 to 1 ug RNA was reverse transcribed. An immunoSEQ multiplex PCR amplified TCR beta CDR3 over 54 Vbeta and 13 Jbeta. In TCRdb, the immunoSEQ multiplex PCR reads were re-called with MiXCR into one record per CDR3 protein. Of approximately 170,000 distinct CDR3 sequences in the sample, approximately 92% were seen once. The sample consisted of CD4+ T cells from PBMCs. The sequence came from a human donor in good health.

CDR3 bases: TGTGCCAGCAGTTTATCATATGGGGGGAAGACGTACGAGCAGTACTTC. It is translated as CASSLSYGGKTYEQYF. The J gene is TRBJ2-7, the V gene TRBV12-3 or TRBV12-4, with D perhaps TRBD2 (6 bases). The CDR3 contains 16 residues. Deletions cut 2 bases from V and 4 bases from J, with 18 bases between.